These T cell receptor beta chains were read from a single sample in a study of blood T cell repertoires in COVID-19. Some clones are missing from TCRdb's copy, which holds only in-frame ones; the method was immunoSEQ multiplex PCR. Seen here are 35,000 to 55,000 clones, around 85% observed once, and the top ten hold approximately 12%. Material for sequencing was peripheral blood. The receptors come from a human donor in a cohort sampled during active COVID-19. Each CDR3 is given with its conserved first and last residue. The D gene is left open where the match is weak. A row's size may be missing; if present it is once, few, many or a size class.

TRBV14	NA	TRBD1	TRBJ2-3	CASRRQGSTDTQYF	TGTGCCAGCAGGCGACAGGGTAGCACAGATACGCAGTATTTT
TRBV7-2	NA	TRBD2	TRBJ2-1	CASSLGGLAEQFF	TGTGCCAGCAGCTTAGGGGGACTAGCGGAGCAGTTCTTC
TRBV27	medium-sized	TRBD1	TRBJ1-4	CASSPGQGRTTNEKLFF	TGTGCCAGCAGTCCTGGACAGGGGCGAACAACTAATGAAAAACTGTTTTTT
TRBV6-5	NA	TRBD1	TRBJ2-7	CASTLTDRGYEQYF	TGTGCCAGCACCCTTACGGACAGGGGCTACGAGCAGTACTTC
TRBV11-2	NA	NA	TRBJ2-2	CASSLDLGVNTGELFF	TGTGCCAGCAGCTTAGATCTCGGGGTGAACACCGGGGAGCTGTTTTTT
TRBV24-1	NA	TRBD2	TRBJ2-3	CATSDWGGPTDTQYF	TGTGCCACCAGTGATTGGGGGGGACCCACAGATACGCAGTATTTT
TRBV18	NA	NA	TRBJ1-5	CASSPGGPSRQPQHF	TGTGCCAGCTCACCAGGTGGTCCCTCTAGGCAGCCCCAGCATTTT
TRBV5-4	NA	NA	TRBJ2-1	CASSLARASYNEQFF	TGTGCCAGCAGCTTGGCGCGGGCCTCCTACAATGAGCAGTTCTTC
TRBV7-9	few	NA	TRBJ2-3	CASTPGSGDTQYF	TGTGCCAGCACCCCAGGTAGTGGGGATACGCAGTATTTT
TRBV6-5	NA	NA	TRBJ2-7	CASSLDRSAYEQYF	TGTGCCAGCAGCCTGGACAGATCAGCCTACGAGCAGTACTTC
TRBV2	few	TRBD1	TRBJ1-5	CASSRQGANQPQHF	TGTGCCAGCTCCAGACAGGGGGCCAATCAGCCCCAGCATTTT
TRBV28	NA	NA	TRBJ1-5	CASRIQGSNQPQHF	TGTGCCAGCAGAATTCAGGGGAGCAATCAGCCCCAGCATTTT